The following is a T cell receptor beta chain sequence with its context. Its binding antigen is unknown. One base away there is no much larger clone; base qualities are not given. The sample is drawn from a study of blood T cell repertoires in COVID-19 (dated by TCRdb to 2020 to 2022). Study-wide context: Samples covering the acute and convalescent phases of COVID-19 were provided by collaborators in the United States, Italy and Spain. Where HLA class I and class II types were available, the types were taken from metadata supplied by the sample provider, not from assay-based typing. The prospective study material was composed of cDNA or gDNA derived from T cells, B-cell-depleted T cells, or PBMCs. The sample metadata nearly always contained a de-identified subject ID, COVID-19 status, age in years and sex. Deeply sampled blood TCRbeta repertoires from subjects exposed to, actively infected with, or recovered from COVID-19 were included in the dataset. A freely available public database, intended as a resource for researchers studying the immune response to SARS-CoV-2, is where the repertoires were released. The samples were drawn from the first 160 participants of the ongoing ImmuneRACE study and from some 1,300 subjects provided by 6 global collaborators. On the study overall, not on this receptor specifically: The quantity of clinical and demographic metadata differed by source and by participant and was supplied without curation.

V is clipped by 3 bases and J by 1 base, and the sequence between their germline boundaries is 11 bases long. From the germline V gene (reference sequence), CDR1 is SGHKS and CDR2 is YYEKEE. CDR3 length: 15 amino acids, cysteine to phenylalanine. The sequence is cut down to CDR3 DNA, 45 bases in frame from base 1. Samples from volunteer blood donors who had recovered from COVID-19 were contributed by a second Seattle source. Collaborating institutions collected whole blood in K2EDTA tubes following their own protocols. For TCRbeta analysis, collaborator samples were shipped as frozen whole blood, as isolated PBMCs, or as DNA extracted from either sample type. The immunoSEQ Assay, a bias-controlled multiplex PCR, was used to amplify TCRbeta CDR3 regions from genomic DNA. The authors processed their data as follows. Within the assay, amplification of reference gene primers was used to estimate how many nucleated cells each sample contained. To quantify the absolute abundance of each unique TCRbeta CDR3 rearrangement, sequence reads were collapsed and filtered. For each sample, productive Simpson clonality was calculated as the square root of Simpson's diversity index across productive rearrangements. TCRdb's version of the immuneACCESS table is confined to in-frame rearrangements and falls short of the full clone set. An unresolved V gene accounts for under half of the shortfall where checked; the remainder is of unknown origin. The DNA was the basis for D and trimming; V, J and clone size are from that table. The sample has 270,000 or so clones on record, roughly four fifths of them singletons. The ten largest clonotypes hold roughly a tenth of the sample.

The receptor comes from a woman aged 45-65 years who had recovered from COVID-19. Sequencing used peripheral blood. This chain is built from TRBV5-5 and TRBJ1-5; the D gene identity is not certain. The CDR3: CASSWEQVSNQPQHF. The DNA sequence is TGTGCCAGCAGCTGGGAGCAGGTGAGCAATCAGCCCCAGCATTTT. The reference TRBV5-5 and TRBJ1-5 proteins fill in what lies around the CDR3, so the full variable domain reads DAGVTQSPTHLIKTRGQQVTLRCSPISGHKSVSWYQQVLGQGPQFIFQYYEKEERGRGNFPDRFSARQFPNYSSELNVNALLLGDSALYLCASSWEQVSNQPQHFGDGTRLSIL.